The source of this T cell receptor (beta chain) is a study of human T cells and chemical hapten exposure. The time point was: patch test 2, 6 weeks after DPC sensitization. Treatment of the sample: therapeutic diphenylcyclopropenone sensitization with weekly scalp DPC. Researchers extracted total RNA from unfractionated whole blood. TCRdb called the RACE reads again in MiXCR, with one record for every CDR3 protein. The table lists around 99,000 distinct CDR3 sequences, roughly 11% of them singletons. To note about this clonotype: Antigen specificity is unknown.

V lost 3 bases and J lost 5, with 8 bases in between. The CDR3 spans 13 residues. The germline V gene has CDR1 SGHAT and CDR2 FQNNGV. Study-wide results and caveats: The count of PT1 expanded TCRs correlated positively with patch test score. Those TCRs sitting above 1 in 1000 frequency stayed the same with DPC sensitization.

The chain combines TRBV11-2 with TRBJ2-1; D gene unclear. The TCR comes from a man aged 35 to 55 with alopecia areata. Some clones in this sample may be carry-over from other donors' samples. Sample: whole blood, taken in connection with sensitization to the hapten diphenylcyclopropenone (DPC). The CDR3 bases are TGTGCCAGCAGCTTTTTTGCGAACAATGAGCAGTTCTTC. Amino acids: CASSFFANNEQFF.